This TCR beta chain was captured in a study of human thymus T cells. The germline gives CDR1 KGHSH, CDR2 LQKENI. The CDR3 extends over 15 amino acids. V dropped 5 bases and J dropped 5; count of bases not matched to a gene: 11. Donors were healthy Finnish babies undergoing corrective operations for congenital heart defects. Only four of the eight donors provided a 0.5-1 mL blood sample. All available leukocytes, rather than a set cell count, yielded the blood DNA. Clones were sequenced by immunoSEQ multiplex PCR, and TCRdb holds only the in-frame ones, with some missing. The sample carries roughly 60,000 clones, around 94% recorded once.

The V gene is TRBV18, the J gene TRBJ2-5, with TRBD1 matching 7 bases. The TCR sequence derives from a boy in the first two years of life with a congenital heart defect but otherwise immunologically healthy. Input material: blood. CDR3 DNA: TGTGCCAGCTCAACACGACAGGGTGGAACGGAGACCCAGTACTTC. It codes for CASSTRQGGTETQYF.